The TCR beta chain under discussion was sequenced for a study of cytotoxic CD8 clonotypes in ibrutinib-treated CLL. This clone was seen only a few times. Some clones are missing from TCRdb's copy, which holds only in-frame ones; the method was immunoSEQ multiplex PCR. The data hold some 43,000 clones, with about 70% observed a single time. Germline V gene lookup returns CDR1 LNHDA and CDR2 SQIVND (reference sequence). With V trimmed by 6 bases and J by 8 bases, 9 bases remained unmatched. The CDR3 is 14 amino acids. The gene calls are TRBV19 and TRBJ1-2; the match to TRBD1 covers 10 bases. This specimen was PBMCs, taken after 12 months of ibrutinib treatment. The sequence was obtained from a human donor with chronic lymphocytic leukemia. The CDR3 region is CASSQGQGFLGYTF. Written as DNA, the CDR3 is TGTGCCAGTAGCCAGGGACAGGGGTTTCTAGGCTACACCTTC.